Presented here are 12 T cell receptor beta chains from one specimen sequenced in a study of T-cell memory formation after mild COVID-19. TCRdb fed the 5' RACE reads into MiXCR, producing one record per CDR3 protein. The table has about 260,000 distinct CDR3 sequences, about 16% seen once. The sample was PBMCs or a T cell subset sorted from them (not recorded which). These receptors all come from a man between 18 and 35 years old who had mild COVID-19 (a few samples of this study predate the infection). Cell type and time point are not known.

The CDR3: CASSPGTPMNTEAFF. For the CDR3, the DNA is TGTGCCAGCAGTCCCGGGACACCTATGAACACTGAAGCTTTCTTT. The V call is TRBV6-2 or TRBV6-3, the J call TRBJ1-1, with a possible D match to TRBD1 (6 bases). This CDR3 comprises 15 residues. V lost 5 bases to trimming and J lost 0 bases, with 13 bases between them. Germline values: CDR1 MNHEY, CDR2 SVGEGT.

This clonotype has more than one count but fewer than ten. CDR3 residues: CASSYTTSGGTSWETQYF. For the CDR3, the DNA is TGTGCCAGCAGTTACACAACTAGCGGGGGGACCTCCTGGGAGACCCAGTACTTC. The chain combines TRBV6-2 or TRBV6-3 with TRBJ2-5, with 12 bases matching TRBD2. The V and J ends lost 2 bases and 5 bases, in that order; junction bases with no gene match: 12. The CDR3 has 18 amino acids. CDR1 is MNHEY and CDR2 is SVGEGT in the germline V gene.

This clonotype was seen only a few times. The V call is TRBV29-1, the J call TRBJ2-1, with D perhaps TRBD2 (5 bases). V dropped 7 bases and J dropped 0 bases, with 16 bases sitting between them. The germline gives CDR1 SQVTM, CDR2 ANQGSEA. The CDR3 is 15 amino acids. CDR3 in amino acids: CSARRGLVSYNEQFF. The DNA of the CDR3 is TGCAGCGCCAGGCGCGGACTGGTCTCCTACAATGAGCAGTTCTTC.

The V call is TRBV6-1, the J call TRBJ2-5, with D perhaps TRBD1 (7 bases). The CDR3 length is 14 residues. Trimming took 2 bases from V and 7 from J, leaving 14 bases between them. Germline-derived CDR1 and CDR2 are MNHNS and SASEGT. CDR3 nucleotides: TGTGCCAGCAGTGAACTTCCTCAGGGGGGGACCCAGTACTTC. It yields the protein CASSELPQGGTQYF.

With regard to this clonotype: Mismatch with germline at one junction end may stem from a read error. This rearrangement joins TRBV4-2 to TRBJ1-2, with unresolved D. Germline loops: CDR1 LGHNA, CDR2 YNFKEQ. This CDR3 comprises 15 residues. The CDR3 coding sequence is TGTGCCAGAAGCCAAGATAATAGGGAAGGCTATGGCTACACCTTC. Translating gives CARSQDNREGYGYTF.

The chain couples TRBV11-2 to TRBJ2-3; 11 bases are a match to TRBD2. Per the germline V gene, CDR1 is SGHAT and CDR2 is FQNNGV. The junction had 2 bases not matched to a gene; V was cut back by 2 bases and J by 4 bases. The CDR3 is 15 amino acids. CDR3 DNA: TGTGCCAGCAGCTTAACTAGCGGGGGTGCAGATACGCAGTATTTT. Translated: CASSLTSGGADTQYF.

This clonotype was seen more than once but under ten times. J is TRBJ2-7 and V is TRBV18; D possibly matches TRBD1 or TRBD2 (5 bases each). Trimming took 0 bases from V and 8 from J, leaving 11 bases between them. The CDR3 has 13 amino acids. Germline V gene sequence: CDR1 KGHSH, CDR2 LQKENI. The DNA of the CDR3 is TGTGCCAGCTCACCACCTCCCAGGGAGAAGCAGTACTTC. Translated, it gives CASSPPPREKQYF.

In its sample, this clonotype was seen a few times. DNA of the CDR3: TGCAGCCTTAGCGGGGGACGGGATGAGCAGTTCTTC. It translates to CSLSGGRDEQFF. The chain couples TRBV20-1 to TRBJ2-1; 9 nucleotides line up with TRBD2. The germline gives CDR1 DFQATT, CDR2 SNEGSKA (reference sequence). CDR3 length: 12 residues.

This clonotype has at least ten counts. This chain links TRBV28 with TRBJ1-1, with a tentative D call TRBD1 (6 bases). V lost 7 bases and J lost 8, with 14 bases in between. CDR3 length: 12 amino acids. Germline CDR1 and CDR2: MDHEN and SYDVKM. CDR3 in DNA: TGTGCCAGCATCTCACCGGGGGGCGAAGCTTTCTTT. Its protein product is CASISPGGEAFF.

This chain links TRBV6-5 with TRBJ2-7; 7 bases align to TRBD1. CDR1 and CDR2 (germline): MNHEY, SVGAGI. After removal of 8 bases from V and 4 bases from J, the junction contained 8 bases not matched to a gene. The CDR3 is made up of 13 amino acids. Written as DNA, the CDR3 is TGTGCCAGCGCACGACAGGGTAATTACGAGCAGTACGTC. It codes for CASARQGNYEQYV.

The chain combines TRBV12-3 or TRBV12-4 with TRBJ1-1; 8 bases fit TRBD1. The CDR3 covers 14 residues. Trimming took 7 bases from V and 9 from J; bases not matched to a gene: 13. The CDR3 region has the DNA TGTGCCAGCACCCCGGGACAGGAGCTTATTAAAGCTTTCTTT. As protein: CASTPGQELIKAFF.

This sequence joins TRBV3-1 and TRBJ1-5; D is uncertain. The V gene lost 6 bases and the J gene lost 0 bases, with 12 bases spanning the gap. CDR1 and CDR2 (germline): LGHDT, YNNKEL (reference sequence). CDR3 size: 15 residues. In DNA form, the CDR3 reads TGTGCCAGCAGTTCGGAAAGTTATAGCAATCAGCCCCAGCATTTT. Residues: CASSSESYSNQPQHF.